The rows below give T cell receptor beta chains drawn from one sample of a study of shared clonotypes between healthy human individuals. Only in-frame clones appear in the TCRdb table, and some are missing; sequencing was by immunoSEQ multiplex PCR. Of some 800,000 clones in the sample, 92% were seen once. Sequences were obtained from naive CD8+ T cells sorted from blood. The receptors originated from a young man in good health. CDR3s include the opening cysteine and the closing phenylalanine or tryptophan. The D gene is left open where the match is weak. Clone size is shown for a subset of rows, as once, few, many or a class of expanded clone.

j_gene	len	abundance	v_gene	d_gene	CDR3nt	CDR3aa
TRBJ2-7	16	.	TRBV27	TRBD2	TGTGCCAGCAGTCTCTCCGGGACTAGCCAAATTTACGAGCAGTACTTC	CASSLSGTSQIYEQYF
TRBJ1-1	16	.	TRBV27	.	TGTGCCAGCAGCCAAAGTCTGGTCTTTATGAACACTGAAGCTTTCTTT	CASSQSLVFMNTEAFF
TRBJ1-5	16	.	TRBV27	TRBD1	TGTGCCAGCAGTCCCCGGACAGGTTTTGGGGATCAGCCCCAGCATTTT	CASSPRTGFGDQPQHF
TRBJ2-1	16	.	TRBV7-9	.	TGTGCCAGCAGCTTGAGTGCGGGACCGCCTTACAATGAGCAGTTCTTC	CASSLSAGPPYNEQFF
TRBJ2-7	13	.	TRBV10-3	.	TGTGCCATCAATGTGGGTAGCTCCTACGAGCAGTACTTC	CAINVGSSYEQYF
TRBJ2-2	13	.	TRBV27	.	TGTGCCAGCAGTTTATCGGCGACCGGGGAGCTGTTTTTT	CASSLSATGELFF
TRBJ2-7	13	.	TRBV28	TRBD2	TGTGCCAGCAGTTCCGGCCCCGGGGGGGAGCAGTACTTC	CASSSGPGGEQYF
TRBJ2-7	14	.	TRBV30	.	TGTGCCTGGAGAGCGTGGGAGAGGACCTACGAGCAGTACTTC	CAWRAWERTYEQYF
TRBJ2-1	16	.	TRBV7-6	TRBD1	TGTGCCAGCAGTCATACCGGGACAGGGGTGTACAATGAGCAGTTCTTC	CASSHTGTGVYNEQFF
TRBJ2-7	15	.	TRBV4-1	.	TGCGCCAGCAGCCGTCTGTCGGAGGGCCCCTACGAGCAGTACTTC	CASSRLSEGPYEQYF
TRBJ2-7	14	.	TRBV7-2	.	TGTGCCAGCAGCCTTTCAACGGGAGTGTACGAGCAGTACTTC	CASSLSTGVYEQYF
TRBJ2-7	15	.	TRBV15	.	TGTGCCACCAGCAAAGAGGGACTGAGCGGTTTAGAGCAGTACTTC	CATSKEGLSGLEQYF
TRBJ2-1	15	.	TRBV11-2	.	TGTGCCAGCAGCTTCGGGCTAGGGGCCTACAATGAGCAGTTCTTC	CASSFGLGAYNEQFF
TRBJ2-2	19	.	TRBV5-1	TRBD2	TGCGCCAGCAGCGCTCCCGGGACTAGCGGGAGGGCCTTTCCCGGGGAGCTGTTTTTT	CASSAPGTSGRAFPGELFF
TRBJ2-3	17	.	TRBV5-5	TRBD2	TGTGCCAGCAGCCCGAACGCGGGAGTGGCGCACTCAGATACGCAGTATTTT	CASSPNAGVAHSDTQYF
TRBJ1-5	14	few	TRBV27	.	TGTGCCAGCAGTGACAGGTACAGCAATCAGCCCCAGCATTTT	CASSDRYSNQPQHF
TRBJ1-4	17	.	TRBV9	TRBD1	TGTGCCAGCAGCGTAGAACAGGGGTTTGCAACTAATGAAAAACTGTTTTTT	CASSVEQGFATNEKLFF
TRBJ2-1	14	few	TRBV19	.	TGTGCCAGTAGTATTGGCGGTGTCTACAATGAGCAGTTCTTC	CASSIGGVYNEQFF
TRBJ2-2	15	.	TRBV7-6	.	TGTGCCAGCAGCTCCGGGGAGGTATACACCGGGGAGCTGTTTTTT	CASSSGEVYTGELFF
TRBJ2-1	13	.	TRBV14	.	TGTGCCAGCAGCCCCGGGGAAGGGGTTGAGCAATTCTTC	CASSPGEGVEQFF
TRBJ2-1	13	.	TRBV6-5	.	TGTGCCAGCAGGGCAGGGACGCGGAATGAGCAGTTCTTC	CASRAGTRNEQFF
TRBJ2-3	15	.	TRBV4-1	.	TGCGCCAGCAGCCAAGATGGGGGTTTAGGAGATACGCAGTATTTT	CASSQDGGLGDTQYF
TRBJ2-7	16	.	TRBV12-2	.	TGTGCAAGTCGCTTAGGAGGGGGACTCAACTCCTACGAGCAGTACTTC	CASRLGGGLNSYEQYF
TRBJ2-1	13	.	TRBV7-9	.	TGTGCCAGCACGCATGAGGGTTACAATGAGCAGTTCTTC	CASTHEGYNEQFF
TRBJ2-1	15	.	TRBV18	.	TGTGCCAGCTCACCAGAGCGGAGCTCCTACAATGAGCAGTTCTTC	CASSPERSSYNEQFF
TRBJ2-7	11	once	TRBV11-2	.	TGTGCCAGCAGCTCAGGCTCGGCGCAGTACTTC	CASSSGSAQYF
TRBJ2-7	17	.	TRBV28	TRBD2	TGTGCCAGCAGTTTACTTGCACTAGCGGGAGGTACCTACGAGCAGTACTTC	CASSLLALAGGTYEQYF
TRBJ1-5	13	few	TRBV27	TRBD1	TGTGCCAGCAGTGTGACAGGGAATCAGCCCCAGCATTTT	CASSVTGNQPQHF
TRBJ2-2	15	.	TRBV7-9	.	TGTGCCAGCAGCTTAGTAGTCCAAATCACCGGGGAGCTGTTTTTT	CASSLVVQITGELFF
TRBJ2-7	18	.	TRBV2	.	TGTGCCAGCAGTGAAGGGCTATCCGGATTGGTGAGCCCCTACGAGCAGTACTTC	CASSEGLSGLVSPYEQYF
TRBJ1-4	15	once	TRBV5-1	.	TGCGCCAGCAGCTTGGCTAGGGGGAAGGACGAAAAACTGTTTTTT	CASSLARGKDEKLFF
TRBJ2-7	14	.	TRBV27	.	TGTGCCAGCAGACCCGGGACGCTAAACTCCGAGCAGTACTTC	CASRPGTLNSEQYF
TRBJ2-7	18	.	TRBV7-9	.	TGTGCCAGCAGTAGCCTGCTGGTCGAAGTTCAAAAGGTCTACGAGCAGTACTTC	CASSSLLVEVQKVYEQYF
TRBJ2-3	12	.	TRBV4-1	.	TGCGCCAGCAGCCGAGGTGGGGATACGCAGTATTTT	CASSRGGDTQYF
TRBJ2-7	14	once	TRBV11-2	TRBD1	TGTGCCAGCAGCCTACAGGGGATGTCCTACGAGCAGTACTTC	CASSLQGMSYEQYF
TRBJ2-2	19	.	TRBV30	.	TGTGCCTGGAGGCTTAAAACAGAGACAGTCAGGCTGGGCACCGGGGAGCTGTTTTTT	CAWRLKTETVRLGTGELFF
TRBJ2-6	17	.	TRBV18	.	TGTGCCAGCTCACCACTCGGGAGCCAGTCTGGGGCCAACGTCCTGACTTTC	CASSPLGSQSGANVLTF
TRBJ2-2	13	.	TRBV9	.	TGTGCCAGCAGACGGGGACTCCCCGGGGAGCTGTTTTTT	CASRRGLPGELFF
TRBJ1-1	14	.	TRBV28	.	TGTGCCAGCAGTTACTCCTCGTCCCGGGTTGAAGCTTTCTTT	CASSYSSSRVEAFF
TRBJ2-2	16	.	TRBV5-1	.	TGCGCCAGCAGCTCGACTACAGGATTGAACACCGGGGAGCTGTTTTTT	CASSSTTGLNTGELFF
TRBJ2-1	16	once	TRBV7-6	TRBD2	TGTGCCAGCAGCCCTCCTAGCGGGAGTCGGACCCATGAGCAGTTCTTC	CASSPPSGSRTHEQFF
TRBJ1-2	17	once	TRBV5-3	TRBD1	TGTGCCAAGCCGCAGCTACTCCCAGGGGGGCCTAACTATGGCTACACCTTC	CAKPQLLPGGPNYGYTF
TRBJ1-2	15	.	TRBV11-1	.	TGTGCCAGCAGCCCAGATACAGGGATTAACTATGGCTACACCTTC	CASSPDTGINYGYTF
TRBJ1-2	16	.	TRBV5-4	.	TGTGCCAGCAGCCCATTGCCCGCCGACGTCCTCTATGGCTACACCTTC	CASSPLPADVLYGYTF
TRBJ2-1	13	.	TRBV4-1	TRBD2	TGCGCCAGCAGCTCGCGGGGGGAAGGGGAGCAGTTCTTC	CASSSRGEGEQFF
TRBJ2-7	15	.	TRBV27	.	TGTGCCAGCAGTTTATCGAAGTGGGATCTGTACGAGCAGTACTTC	CASSLSKWDLYEQYF
TRBJ2-1	15	few	TRBV6-4	TRBD1	TGTGCCAGCAGTGAAGGGACAGGGGGGGGCAATGAGCAGTTCTTC	CASSEGTGGGNEQFF
TRBJ2-7	18	.	TRBV2	TRBD2	TGTGCCAGCACTCGGACTAGCGGGAGACCTAAGTTAGGCTACGAGCAGTACTTC	CASTRTSGRPKLGYEQYF
TRBJ2-7	18	.	TRBV7-9	.	TGTGCCAGCAGCGGACTCGAAAGGGGTCGGGGCCACATCCACGAGCAGTACTTC	CASSGLERGRGHIHEQYF
TRBJ2-7	12	.	TRBV29-1	.	TGCAGCGTTGCCCGTGGGGGGCTAGGGCAGTACTTC	CSVARGGLGQYF
TRBJ1-1	12	few	TRBV10-2	.	TGCGCCAGCAGGGGGGGAGGTCCTGAAGCTTTCTTT	CASRGGGPEAFF
TRBJ2-1	15	.	TRBV7-6	TRBD2	TGTGCCAGCAGCTTAGCTCTAGCGGGAGGTAATGAGCAGTTCTTC	CASSLALAGGNEQFF